Sequencing of this TCR beta chain was carried out in a study of neoadjuvant anti-PD-1 for oral cavity cancer. Study details: Patients without progression got a fourth dose around day 43. Study-level points and caveats: Post-nivolumab, blood T cell clonality was significantly elevated in non-responders.

V was pared by 5 bases and J by 4 bases, with 9 bases between. The germline gives CDR1 MRHNA, CDR2 SNTAGT. There are 13 residues in the CDR3. Six replicates per PBMC sample, mostly from about 460 ng of genomic DNA. Profiled with immunoSEQ multiplex PCR; TCRdb holds only in-frame clones, not every one. The data show 72,000 or so clones, with around four fifths seen just once and 3% to 3.5% held by the top ten. This clone was picked up a small number of times. Its antigen is unidentified. Blood cells were analyzed directly, without culture or expansion. The sample in question was PBMCs, obtained before nivolumab (anti-PD-1) treatment. This receptor was taken from a person between 40 and 80 years old with oral cavity squamous cell carcinoma. This chain joins TRBV6-4 and TRBJ1-5; the D is unclear. The CDR3 here is CASSRGGNQPQHF. The CDR3 DNA reads TGTGCCAGCAGTCGAGGAGGGAATCAGCCCCAGCATTTT.